Sequencing of this TCR beta chain was carried out in a study of blood T cell repertoires in COVID-19. Overall study: In each case, the material was cDNA or gDNA derived from T cells, B-cell-depleted T cells, or PBMCs.

Assay used: immunoSEQ multiplex PCR; TCRdb lists only in-frame clones, some missing. The sample yields tens of thousands of clones, around 88% seen once. V was pared by 1 base and J by 5 bases, with 1 base of the junction left unmatched. The CDR3 length is 14 residues. The V gene's germline CDR1 is SEHNR and CDR2 FQNEAQ (reference sequence). The sample was peripheral blood. This chain connects TRBV7-9 to TRBJ2-7; TRBD2 matches 11 bases. The source is a man in his 70s with active or convalescent COVID-19. The CDR3 DNA reads TGTGCCAGCAGCTTAGTACTAGCGGGAGACGAGCAGTACTTC. Its protein product is CASSLVLAGDEQYF. Supplemented by reference TRBV7-9 and TRBJ2-7, the full variable domain reads DTGVSQNPRHKITKRGQNVTFRCDPISEHNRLYWYRQTLGQGPEFLTYFQNEAQLEKSRLLSDRFSAERPKGSFSTLEIQRTEQGDSAMYLCASSLVLAGDEQYFGPGTRLTVT.